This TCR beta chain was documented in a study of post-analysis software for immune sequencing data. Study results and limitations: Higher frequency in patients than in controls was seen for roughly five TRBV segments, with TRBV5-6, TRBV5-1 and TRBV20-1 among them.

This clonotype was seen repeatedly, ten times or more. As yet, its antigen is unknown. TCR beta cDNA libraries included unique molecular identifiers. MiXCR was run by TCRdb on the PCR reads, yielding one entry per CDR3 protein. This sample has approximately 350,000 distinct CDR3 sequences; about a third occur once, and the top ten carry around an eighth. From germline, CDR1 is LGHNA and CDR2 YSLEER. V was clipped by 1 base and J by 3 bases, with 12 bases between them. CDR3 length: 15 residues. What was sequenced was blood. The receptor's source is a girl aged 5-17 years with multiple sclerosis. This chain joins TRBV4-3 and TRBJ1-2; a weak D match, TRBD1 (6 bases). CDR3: CASSQAGGGYYGYTF. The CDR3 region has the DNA TGCGCCAGCAGCCAAGCAGGAGGGGGGTACTATGGCTACACCTTC.